These 9 T cell receptor beta chains were all obtained from the same sample, sequenced in a study of blood T cells in healthy people across ages. Primed by a sample-barcoded 5' primer and a J-beta primer mix, a second PCR proceeded for about 7 to 11 cycles. TCRdb re-derived calls from the 5' RACE reads in MiXCR, one entry per CDR3 protein. The sample has approximately 810,000 distinct CDR3 sequences, under 35% seen once; the top ten hold approximately 15%. The sequencing input was blood. The receptors shown here come from a woman of 80 years or more in good health.

This clonotype was seen ten or more times. V is TRBV12-3 or TRBV12-4 and J is TRBJ2-3; 10 bases are a match to TRBD1. V gave up 3 bases and J gave up 6 bases; unmatched junction bases: 0. This CDR3 is built from 13 residues. CDR3 DNA: TGTGCCAGCAGTTTGACAGGGGGCGATACGCAGTATTTT. It specifies CASSLTGGDTQYF.

This clonotype was seen at least ten times. This chain joins TRBV7-9 and TRBJ2-3; D perhaps matches TRBD1 (5 bases). The CDR3 runs to 15 residues. The V end lost 4 bases, the J end lost 0 bases, and 11 bases lay between the germline ends. The germline gives CDR1 SEHNR, CDR2 FQNEAQ (reference sequence). The CDR3 here is CASSSSTVSTDTQYF. DNA for the CDR3: TGTGCCAGCAGCTCTTCGACAGTTAGCACAGATACGCAGTATTTT.

The CDR3 sequence is CATSDANRDSKEAFF. The CDR3 nucleotides read TGTGCCACCAGTGATGCAAACCGGGACAGCAAGGAAGCTTTCTTT. The chain carries TRBV24-1 and TRBJ1-1; 7 bases fit TRBD1. CDR1 and CDR2 (germline): KGHDR, SFDVKD. V was pared by 3 bases and J by 8 bases, with 11 bases of the junction left unmatched. The CDR3 extends over 15 amino acids.

This sequence joins TRBV7-2 and TRBJ1-1, with a possible D match to TRBD1 (5 bases). Germline values: CDR1 SGHTA, CDR2 FQGNSA. V lost 4 bases to trimming and J lost 3 bases, with 15 bases between them. The CDR3 runs to 15 residues. CDR3 coding DNA: TGTGCCAGCAGCTCGTCTCAGGGAGTTTACACTGAAGCTTTCTTT. It specifies CASSSSQGVYTEAFF.

The chain is built from TRBV4-2 and TRBJ2-2; TRBD1 agrees at 9 bases. V gave up 4 bases and J gave up 7 bases; unmatched junction bases: 7. Germline assignment: CDR1 LGHNA and CDR2 YNFKEQ. This CDR3 region has 15 residues. CDR3 DNA: TGTGCCAGCAGCCCGAGGGACAGGGATGGCGGGGAGCTGTTTTTT. Amino acid sequence: CASSPRDRDGGELFF.

The CDR3 nucleotides are TGTGCCAGCAGCGTAGAAGGACAGACAGATACGCAGTATTTT. This codes for CASSVEGQTDTQYF. The rearrangement joins TRBV9 to TRBJ2-3, with D maybe TRBD1 (6 bases). Deletions cut 0 bases from V and 3 bases from J, with 8 bases between. The germline V gene has CDR1 SGDLS and CDR2 YYNGEE. This CDR3 spans 14 amino acids.

This clonotype was found once. Being one base from a much bigger clone, this may be a read error. The chain combines TRBV25-1 with TRBJ1-6; D gene uncertain. CDR3 length: 12 residues. Germline V CDR1 and CDR2: MGHDK, SYGVNS. The DNA for the CDR3 is TGTGCCAACAGTGATCCGAATTCACCCCTCCACTTT. Its translation: CANSDPNSPLHF.

This clonotype has more than one count but fewer than ten. This chain links TRBV20-1 with TRBJ1-4; TRBD1 matches at 9 bases. Germline V gene sequence: CDR1 DFQATT, CDR2 SNEGSKA (reference sequence). Trimming removed 6 bases from V and 5 bases from J; junction bases left unmatched: 13. There are 16 residues in the CDR3. DNA for the CDR3: TGCAGTGCGGGCAGGACAGGGGACCCTACCAATGAAAAACTGTTTTTT. This codes for CSAGRTGDPTNEKLFF.

This clonotype was seen a few times. The chain is built from TRBV12-3 or TRBV12-4 and TRBJ2-2, with D perhaps TRBD1 (6 bases). This CDR3 comprises 14 residues. V lost 6 bases to trimming and J lost 4 bases, with 12 bases between them. CDR3 bases: TGTGCCAGCAGATATGGACAGACCACCGGGGAGCTGTTTTTT. Protein: CASRYGQTTGELFF.